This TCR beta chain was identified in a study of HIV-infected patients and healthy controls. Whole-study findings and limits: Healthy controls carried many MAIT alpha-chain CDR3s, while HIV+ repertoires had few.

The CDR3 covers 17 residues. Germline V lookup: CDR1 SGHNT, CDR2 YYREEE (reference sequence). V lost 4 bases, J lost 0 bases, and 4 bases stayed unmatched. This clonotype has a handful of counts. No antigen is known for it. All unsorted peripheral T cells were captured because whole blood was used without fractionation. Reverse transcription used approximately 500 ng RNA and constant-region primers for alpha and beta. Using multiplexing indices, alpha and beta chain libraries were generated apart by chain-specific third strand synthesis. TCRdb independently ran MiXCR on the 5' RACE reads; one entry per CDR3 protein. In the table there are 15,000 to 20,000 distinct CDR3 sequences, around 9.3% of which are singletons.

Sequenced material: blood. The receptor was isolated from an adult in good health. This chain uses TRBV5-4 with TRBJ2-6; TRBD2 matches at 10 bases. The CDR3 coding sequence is TGTGCCAGCAGCAAGGGACTAGCGCACTCTGGGGCCAACGTCCTGACTTTC. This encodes CASSKGLAHSGANVLTF.